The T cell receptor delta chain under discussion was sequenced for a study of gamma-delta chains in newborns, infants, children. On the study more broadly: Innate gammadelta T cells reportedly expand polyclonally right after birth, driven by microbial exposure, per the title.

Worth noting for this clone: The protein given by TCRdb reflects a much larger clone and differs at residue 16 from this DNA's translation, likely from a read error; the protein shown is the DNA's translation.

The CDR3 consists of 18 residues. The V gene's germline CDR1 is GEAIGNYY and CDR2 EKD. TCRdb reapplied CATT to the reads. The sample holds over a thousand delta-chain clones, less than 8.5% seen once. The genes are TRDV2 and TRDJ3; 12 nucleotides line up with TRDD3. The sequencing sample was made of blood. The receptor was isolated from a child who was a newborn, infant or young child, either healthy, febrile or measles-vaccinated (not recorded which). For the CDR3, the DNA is TGTGCCTGTGACACCGTACTGGGGGATACCTGGGACACCCGACAGACGTTTTTC. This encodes CACDTVLGDTWDTRQTFF.